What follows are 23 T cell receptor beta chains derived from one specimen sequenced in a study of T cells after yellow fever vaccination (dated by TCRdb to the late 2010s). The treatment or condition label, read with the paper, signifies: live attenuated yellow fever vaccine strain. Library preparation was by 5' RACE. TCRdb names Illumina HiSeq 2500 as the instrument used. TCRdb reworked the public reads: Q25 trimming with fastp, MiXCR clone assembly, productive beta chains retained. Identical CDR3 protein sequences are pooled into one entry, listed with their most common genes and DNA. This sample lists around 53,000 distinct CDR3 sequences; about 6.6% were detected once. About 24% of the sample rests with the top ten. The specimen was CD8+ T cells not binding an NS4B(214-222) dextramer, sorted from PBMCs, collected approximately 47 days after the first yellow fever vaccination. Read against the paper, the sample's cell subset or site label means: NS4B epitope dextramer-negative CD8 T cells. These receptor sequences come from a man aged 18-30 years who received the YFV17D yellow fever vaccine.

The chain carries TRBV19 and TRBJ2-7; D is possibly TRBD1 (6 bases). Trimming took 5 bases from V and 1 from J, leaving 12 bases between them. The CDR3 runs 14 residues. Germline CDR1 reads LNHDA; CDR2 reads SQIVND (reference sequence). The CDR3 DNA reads TGTGCCAGTAGTGGAACAGGGTCATCCTACGAGCAGTACTTC. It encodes CASSGTGSSYEQYF.

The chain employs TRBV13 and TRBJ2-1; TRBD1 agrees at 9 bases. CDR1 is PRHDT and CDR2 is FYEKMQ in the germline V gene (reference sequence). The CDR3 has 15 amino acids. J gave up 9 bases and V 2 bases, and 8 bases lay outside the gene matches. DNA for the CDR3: TGTGCCAGCAGCTTACGACAGGGGGTACGGGGTGAGCAGTTCTTC. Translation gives CASSLRQGVRGEQFF.

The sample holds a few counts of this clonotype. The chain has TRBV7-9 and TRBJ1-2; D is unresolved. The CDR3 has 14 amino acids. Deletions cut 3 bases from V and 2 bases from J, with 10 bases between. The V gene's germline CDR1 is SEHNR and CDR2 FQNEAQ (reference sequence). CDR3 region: CASSFTTANYGYTF. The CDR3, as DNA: TGTGCCAGCAGCTTCACAACAGCAAACTATGGCTACACCTTC.

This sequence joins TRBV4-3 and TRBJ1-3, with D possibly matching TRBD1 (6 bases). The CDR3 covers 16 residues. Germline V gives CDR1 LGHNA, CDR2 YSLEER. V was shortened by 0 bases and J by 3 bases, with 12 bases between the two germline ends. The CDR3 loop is CASSQDSGVGGNTIYF. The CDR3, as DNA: TGCGCCAGCAGCCAAGACTCAGGGGTGGGTGGAAACACCATATATTTT.

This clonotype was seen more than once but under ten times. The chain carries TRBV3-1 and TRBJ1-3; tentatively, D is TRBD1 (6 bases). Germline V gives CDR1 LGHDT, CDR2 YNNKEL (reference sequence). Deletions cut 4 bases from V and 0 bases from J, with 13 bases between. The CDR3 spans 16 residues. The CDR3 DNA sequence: TGTGCCAGCAGCCTATTCCAGGGGACCTCTGGAAACACCATATATTTT. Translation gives CASSLFQGTSGNTIYF. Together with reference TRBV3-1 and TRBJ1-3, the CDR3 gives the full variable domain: DTAVSQTPKYLVTQMGNDKSIKCEQNLGHDTMYWYKQDSKKFLKIMFSYNNKELIINETVPNRFSPKSPDKAHLNLHINSLELGDSAVYFCASSLFQGTSGNTIYFGEGSWLTVV.

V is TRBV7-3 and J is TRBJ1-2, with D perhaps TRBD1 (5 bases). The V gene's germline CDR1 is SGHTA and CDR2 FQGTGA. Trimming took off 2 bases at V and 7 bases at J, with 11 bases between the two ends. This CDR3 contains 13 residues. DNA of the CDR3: TGTGCCAGCAGCTTAGAGGCAGGGCCTGGCTACACCTTC. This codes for CASSLEAGPGYTF.

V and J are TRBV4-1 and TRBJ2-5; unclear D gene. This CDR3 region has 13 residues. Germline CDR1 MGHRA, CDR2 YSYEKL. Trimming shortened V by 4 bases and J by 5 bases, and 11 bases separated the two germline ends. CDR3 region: CASSPRSFETQYF. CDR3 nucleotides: TGCGCCAGCAGCCCGCGATCTTTCGAGACCCAGTACTTC.

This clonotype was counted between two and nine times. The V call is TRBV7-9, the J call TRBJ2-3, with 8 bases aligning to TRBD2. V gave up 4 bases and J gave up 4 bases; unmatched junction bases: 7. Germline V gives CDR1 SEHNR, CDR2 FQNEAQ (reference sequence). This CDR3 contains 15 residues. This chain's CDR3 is CASSSRGGRADTQYF. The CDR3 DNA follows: TGTGCCAGCAGCTCTCGGGGGGGCAGGGCAGATACGCAGTATTTT.

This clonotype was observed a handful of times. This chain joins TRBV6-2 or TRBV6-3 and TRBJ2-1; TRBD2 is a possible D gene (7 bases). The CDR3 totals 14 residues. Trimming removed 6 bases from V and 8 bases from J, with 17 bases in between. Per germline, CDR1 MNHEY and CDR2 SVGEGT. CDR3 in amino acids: CASRPGGPWHEQFF. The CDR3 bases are TGTGCCAGCAGGCCGGGGGGCCCGTGGCATGAGCAGTTCTTC.

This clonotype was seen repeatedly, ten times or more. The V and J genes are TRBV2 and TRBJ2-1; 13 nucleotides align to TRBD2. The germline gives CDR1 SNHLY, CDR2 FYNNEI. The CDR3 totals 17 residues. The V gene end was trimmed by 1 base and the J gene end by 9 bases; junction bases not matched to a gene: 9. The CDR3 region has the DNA TGTGCCAGCAGTGAAGTTGGGACTAGCGGGGAAAACCGTGAGCAGTTCTTC. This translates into CASSEVGTSGENREQFF. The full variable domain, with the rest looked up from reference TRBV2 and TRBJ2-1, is EPEVTQTPSHQVTQMGQEVILRCVPISNHLYFYWYRQILGQKVEFLVSFYNNEISEKSEIFDDQFSVERPDGSNFTLKIRSTKLEDSAMYFCASSEVGTSGENREQFFGPGTRLTVL.

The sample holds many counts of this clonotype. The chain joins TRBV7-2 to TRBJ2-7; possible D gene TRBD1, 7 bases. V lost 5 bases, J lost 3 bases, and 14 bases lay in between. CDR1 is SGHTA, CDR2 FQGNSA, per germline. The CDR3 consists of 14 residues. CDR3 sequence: CASSGGTDYYEQYF. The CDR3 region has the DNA TGTGCCAGCAGCGGCGGGACAGACTACTACGAGCAGTACTTC.

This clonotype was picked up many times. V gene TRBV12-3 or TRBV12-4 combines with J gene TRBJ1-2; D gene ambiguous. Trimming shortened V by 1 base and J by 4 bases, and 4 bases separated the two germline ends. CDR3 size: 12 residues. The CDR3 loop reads CASSLGSYGYTF. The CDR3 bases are TGTGCCAGCAGTTTAGGCAGCTATGGCTACACCTTC.

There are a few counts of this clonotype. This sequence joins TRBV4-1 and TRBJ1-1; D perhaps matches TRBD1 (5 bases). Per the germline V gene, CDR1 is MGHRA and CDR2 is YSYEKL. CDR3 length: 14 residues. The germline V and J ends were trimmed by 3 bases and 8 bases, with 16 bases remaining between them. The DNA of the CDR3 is TGCGCCAGCAGCCATCCTACAGGCGATTCGGAAGCTTTCTTT. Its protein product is CASSHPTGDSEAFF.

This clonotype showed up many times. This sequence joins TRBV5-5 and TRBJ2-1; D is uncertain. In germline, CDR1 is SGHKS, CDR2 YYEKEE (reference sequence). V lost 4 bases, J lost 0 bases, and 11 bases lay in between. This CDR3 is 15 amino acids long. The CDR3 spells CASSPSASSYNEQFF. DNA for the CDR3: TGTGCCAGCAGCCCCTCGGCGAGCTCCTACAATGAGCAGTTCTTC. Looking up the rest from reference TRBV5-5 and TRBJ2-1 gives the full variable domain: DAGVTQSPTHLIKTRGQQVTLRCSPISGHKSVSWYQQVLGQGPQFIFQYYEKEERGRGNFPDRFSARQFPNYSSELNVNALLLGDSALYLCASSPSASSYNEQFFGPGTRLTVL.

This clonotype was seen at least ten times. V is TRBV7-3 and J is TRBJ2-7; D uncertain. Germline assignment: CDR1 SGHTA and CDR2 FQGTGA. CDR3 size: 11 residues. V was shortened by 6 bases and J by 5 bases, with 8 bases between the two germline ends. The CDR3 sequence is CASRFNHEQYV. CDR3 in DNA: TGTGCCAGCAGATTCAACCACGAGCAGTACGTC.

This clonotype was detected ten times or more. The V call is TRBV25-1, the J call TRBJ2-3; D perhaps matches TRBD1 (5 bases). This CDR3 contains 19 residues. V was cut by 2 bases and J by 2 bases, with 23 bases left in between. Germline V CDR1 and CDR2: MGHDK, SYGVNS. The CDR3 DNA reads TGTGCCAGCAGTGAAATTGGACCCCTGGCCCGTGGGGCCACAGATACGCAGTATTTT. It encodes CASSEIGPLARGATDTQYF.

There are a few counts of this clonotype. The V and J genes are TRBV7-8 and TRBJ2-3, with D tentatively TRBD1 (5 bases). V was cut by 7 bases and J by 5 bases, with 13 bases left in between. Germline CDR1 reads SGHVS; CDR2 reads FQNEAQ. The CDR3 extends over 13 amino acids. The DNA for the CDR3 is TGTGCCAGCACCTCTGGGGCCGGAGATACGCAGTATTTT. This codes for CASTSGAGDTQYF. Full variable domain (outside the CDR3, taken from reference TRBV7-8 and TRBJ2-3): GAGVSQSPRYKVAKRGQDVALRCDPISGHVSLFWYQQALGQGPEFLTYFQNEAQLDKSGLPSDRFFAERPEGSVSTLKIQRTQQEDSAVYLCASTSGAGDTQYFGPGTRLTVL.

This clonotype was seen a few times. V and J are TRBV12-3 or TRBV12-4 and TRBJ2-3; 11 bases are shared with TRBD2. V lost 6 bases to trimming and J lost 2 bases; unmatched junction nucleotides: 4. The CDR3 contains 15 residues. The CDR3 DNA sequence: TGTGCCAGCAGAAAGACTAGCGGGGCCACAGATACGCAGTATTTT. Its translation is CASRKTSGATDTQYF.

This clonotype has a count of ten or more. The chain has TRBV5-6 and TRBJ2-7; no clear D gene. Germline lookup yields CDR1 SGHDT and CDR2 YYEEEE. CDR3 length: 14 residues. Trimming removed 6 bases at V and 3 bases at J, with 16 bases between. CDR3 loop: CASTPSSVIYEQYF. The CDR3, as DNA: TGTGCCAGCACCCCATCGTCAGTCATCTACGAGCAGTACTTC.

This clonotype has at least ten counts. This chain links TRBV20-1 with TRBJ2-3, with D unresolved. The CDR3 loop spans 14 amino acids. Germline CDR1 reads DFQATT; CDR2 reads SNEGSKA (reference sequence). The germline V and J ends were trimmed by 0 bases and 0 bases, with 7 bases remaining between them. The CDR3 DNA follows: TGCAGTGCTAGAGATCTGGGTAGCACAGATACGCAGTATTTT. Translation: CSARDLGSTDTQYF.

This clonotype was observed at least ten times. CDR3 sequence reads: CSVTGLNTEAFF. CDR3 coding DNA: TGCAGCGTGACAGGATTGAACACTGAAGCTTTCTTT. The chain links TRBV29-1 to TRBJ1-1; possibly TRBD1 for D (6 bases). Between the trimmed V and J ends, which lost 6 bases and 0 bases, there was a span of 8 bases. The CDR3 runs to 12 residues. Germline V gene data show CDR1 as SQVTM and CDR2 as ANQGSEA.

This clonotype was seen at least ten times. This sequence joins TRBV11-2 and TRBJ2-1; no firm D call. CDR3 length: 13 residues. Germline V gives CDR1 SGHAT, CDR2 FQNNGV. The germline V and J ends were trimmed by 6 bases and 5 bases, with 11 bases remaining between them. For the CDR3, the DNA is TGTGCCAGCAGTTCGGTATTCAACAATGAGCAGTTCTTC. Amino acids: CASSSVFNNEQFF.

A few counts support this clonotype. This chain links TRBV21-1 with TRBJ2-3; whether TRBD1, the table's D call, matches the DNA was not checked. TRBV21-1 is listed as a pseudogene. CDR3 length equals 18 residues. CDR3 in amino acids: CASTSTAGQTPSTDTQYF. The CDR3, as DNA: TGTGCCAGCACCTCTACCGCGGGACAGACGCCTAGCACAGATACGCAGTATTTT.